This T cell receptor beta chain appears in the sequencing data of a study of blood T cell repertoires in COVID-19. Germline V lookup: CDR1 LNHDA, CDR2 SQIVND (reference sequence). This CDR3 is built from 18 residues. Sequencing used immunoSEQ multiplex PCR; TCRdb keeps in-frame clones, though not all of them. The repertoire has around 250,000 clones, around 90% of them found once; the top ten carry 7.1%. Comments on this clone: The junction and the germline gene differ at one end; a read error may be behind it.

V and J are TRBV19 and TRBJ1-2; 8 nucleotides match TRBD1. The source of this sequence is an older woman with active or convalescent COVID-19. Material: peripheral blood. This CDR3 reads CASKTRWGKTGGDYGYTF. The CDR3 coding sequence is TGTGCCAGTAAGACTCGATGGGGCAAAACAGGGGGAGACTACGGCTACACCTTC.